Each of the 15 T cell receptor beta chains below was sequenced from the same sample in a study of blood T cell repertoires in COVID-19. The assay was immunoSEQ multiplex PCR, and TCRdb's table has in-frame clones only and misses some. The sample carries about 240,000 clones, roughly 90% recorded once. Sequencing used PBMCs or T cells enriched from blood (not recorded which). Every receptor here comes from a young woman who had recovered from COVID-19.

The chain combines TRBV4-3 with TRBJ2-1, with TRBD2 as a possible D gene (6 bases). The CDR3 extends over 13 amino acids. Germline lookup yields CDR1 LGHNA and CDR2 YSLEER. Trimming cost V 1 base and J 8 bases, with 9 bases left between them. CDR3 DNA sequence: TGCGCCAGCAGCCAAGGGGGAGGCGATGAGCAGTTCTTC. This encodes CASSQGGGDEQFF.

The CDR3 spells CASSEGYEQYF. CDR3 in DNA: TGTGCCAGCAGCGAGGGCTACGAGCAGTACTTC. The chain carries TRBV28 and TRBJ2-7, with D possibly matching TRBD2 (5 bases). The ends were cut back, 6 bases at V and 3 bases at J, with 6 bases in the middle. Germline CDR1 is MDHEN and CDR2 is SYDVKM. The CDR3 is made up of 11 amino acids.

V and J are TRBV27 and TRBJ1-1; D gene unclear. Germline loops: CDR1 MNHEY, CDR2 SMNVEV (reference sequence). CDR3 length: 16 residues. Deletions cut 1 base from V and 0 bases from J, with 12 bases between. CDR3 in DNA: TGTGCCAGCAGTTTATATGCAGTTACCATGAACACTGAAGCTTTCTTT. Residues: CASSLYAVTMNTEAFF.

The chain carries TRBV2 and TRBJ1-5; D remains ambiguous. Germline V gene data show CDR1 as SNHLY and CDR2 as FYNNEI. The CDR3 loop spans 12 amino acids. Trimming cost V 5 bases and J 11 bases, with 13 bases left between them. The CDR3 reads CASSITRSAQHF. In DNA form, the CDR3 reads TGTGCCAGCAGTATAACAAGATCAGCCCAGCATTTT.

The CDR3 DNA reads as TGTGCCATCAGTGGATCACTAGCGGGAGGCACAGATACGCAGTATTTT. Encoded protein: CAISGSLAGGTDTQYF. The chain recombines TRBV10-3 with TRBJ2-3, with 11 bases identical to TRBD2. The CDR3 length is 16 residues. Germline assignment: CDR1 ENHRY and CDR2 SYGVKD. V lost 4 bases to trimming and J lost 1 base; unmatched junction nucleotides: 4.

This clone was seen only a few times. The CDR3 DNA is TGTGCCATCAGACTAGGGAGCTTCTACGAGCAGTACTTC. This codes for CAIRLGSFYEQYF. V gene TRBV10-3 combines with J gene TRBJ2-7; TRBD2 might be the D (5 bases). CDR3 length equals 13 residues. Germline V gene data show CDR1 as ENHRY and CDR2 as SYGVKD. V dropped 6 bases and J dropped 3 bases, with 12 bases sitting between them.

DNA for the CDR3: TGTGCCAGCAGCTTAGCGGGGCACAATGAGCAGTTCTTC. This gives the protein CASSLAGHNEQFF. This chain links TRBV5-6 with TRBJ2-1, with 7 positions matching TRBD2. Germline V gene lookup returns CDR1 SGHDT and CDR2 YYEEEE. V trimming: 2 bases; J trimming: 5 bases; junction bases outside the gene matches: 1. The CDR3 loop spans 13 amino acids. Combining the CDR3 with reference TRBV5-6 and TRBJ2-1 gives the whole variable domain DAGVTQSPTHLIKTRGQQVTLRCSPKSGHDTVSWYQQALGQGPQFIFQYYEEEERQRGNFPDRFSGHQFPNYSSELNVNALLLGDSALYLCASSLAGHNEQFFGPGTRLTVL.

Only one count was recorded for this clone. The chain combines TRBV3-1 (or the pseudogene TRBV3-2) with TRBJ2-7; D is ambiguous. V was pared by 1 base and J by 3 bases, with 10 bases between. The CDR3 consists of 14 residues. Germline CDR1 and CDR2: LGHDT and YNNKEL (reference sequence). The CDR3 region has the DNA TGTGCCAGCAGCCAAGCCCTGTCCGGCTACGAGCAGTACTTC. Translated, it gives CASSQALSGYEQYF.

The V and J genes are TRBV10-3 and TRBJ1-2, with 8 bases lining up with TRBD1. V trimming: 4 bases; J trimming: 10 bases; junction bases outside the gene matches: 11. This CDR3 is 14 amino acids long. Germline V gene sequence: CDR1 ENHRY, CDR2 SYGVKD. CDR3 sequence: CAISGTGLFNAYTF. The CDR3 nucleotides read TGTGCCATCAGTGGGACAGGGCTATTCAATGCCTACACCTTC.

CDR3: CASSPGPGEGGYTF. For the CDR3, the DNA is TGCGCCAGCAGCCCCGGGCCGGGGGAGGGTGGCTACACCTTC. The chain is built from TRBV5-1 and TRBJ1-2; TRBD1 is a possible D gene (5 bases). The CDR3 spans 14 residues. Trimming took 4 bases from V and 7 from J, leaving 17 bases between them. CDR1 SGHRS and CDR2 YFSETQ come from the germline V gene.

The chain recombines TRBV5-1 with TRBJ1-1; D ambiguous. Germline CDR1 is SGHRS and CDR2 is YFSETQ. The CDR3 is 18 residues long. V was shortened by 0 bases and J by 4 bases, with 22 bases between the two germline ends. The CDR3 nucleotides read TGCGCCAGCAGCTTGGCCGGGAGGTCTGCCCCCCTGGGCACTGAAGCTTTCTTT. Its protein product is CASSLAGRSAPLGTEAFF.

A word on this clone: Other DNA sequences from this sample encode an identical CDR3 as well. This chain links TRBV27 with TRBJ1-5; D is unclear. V was pared by 2 bases and J by 4 bases, with 6 bases between. Per germline, CDR1 MNHEY and CDR2 SMNVEV (reference sequence). The CDR3 length is 13 residues. In DNA, the CDR3 is TGTGCCAGCAGTTTAAGAGGAAATCAGCCCCAGCATTTT. Translated, it gives CASSLRGNQPQHF.

V and J are TRBV6-1 and TRBJ1-2; a weak D match, TRBD1 (6 bases). The V and J ends lost 2 bases and 4 bases respectively, with 11 bases between them. The CDR3 extends over 14 amino acids. CDR1 is MNHNS, CDR2 SASEGT, per germline. The CDR3, as DNA: TGTGCCAGCAGTGAATTTACAGGGTCCTATGGCTACACCTTC. This sequence encodes CASSEFTGSYGYTF.

This clone has just a few counts. This chain connects TRBV14 to TRBJ1-1; tentatively, D is TRBD1 (5 bases). Trimming stripped 0 bases from V and 6 bases from J, with 14 bases between. The V gene's germline CDR1 is SGHDN and CDR2 FVKESK. The CDR3 consists of 15 residues. The chain's CDR3 is CASSQDIGEGAEAFF. CDR3 DNA: TGTGCCAGCAGCCAAGATATAGGGGAGGGAGCTGAAGCTTTCTTT.

V and J are TRBV24-1 and TRBJ1-1; D gene unclear. The germline V and J ends were trimmed by 7 bases and 0 bases, with 11 bases remaining between them. The germline V gene encodes CDR1 KGHDR and CDR2 SFDVKD. This CDR3 has 14 residues. The chain's CDR3 is CATSRREMNTEAFF. CDR3 DNA: TGTGCCACCAGCCGGAGGGAGATGAACACTGAAGCTTTCTTT.